Listed here is a single T cell receptor (beta chain). Its antigen remains unidentified. At the deep level, the assay was run. In the study's own analysis: ImmunoSEQ yielded junction-only sequences lacking quality scores, so filtering differed. Sequenced by immunoSEQ multiplex PCR; TCRdb stores in-frame clones only, minus some. That table supplies the V and J calls and clone size; D and trimming were determined from the DNA. The top ten hold around 1.1% of the sample, which has millions of clones, about 94% seen once. These data originate in a study of shared clonotypes between healthy human individuals. Cells designated naive CD8 were CD45RO-negative and were positively selected for CCR7, with terminally differentiated effector memory CD45RA+ cells excluded. The donor cohort consisted entirely of Caucasian adults residing in Nashville, Tennessee. V was pared by 7 bases and J by 4 bases, with 8 bases between. There are 12 residues in the CDR3. Looked up from germline, CDR1 is SNHLY and CDR2 is FYNNEI.

Overall study results and limits: A reduction in generation probabilities was seen for non-shared clonotypes relative to those shared by all four donors.

V and J are TRBV2 and TRBJ1-5; no reliable D call. Sequencing was performed on naive CD8+ T cells sorted from blood. The sequence was collected from a man aged 18 to 29 in good health. DNA of the CDR3: TGTGCCAGCACTAGTAGGAATCAGCCCCAGCATTTT. This codes for CASTSRNQPQHF.